What follows describes a single T cell receptor (beta chain). The assay was immunoSEQ multiplex PCR, and TCRdb's table has in-frame clones only and misses some. Of over 50,000 clones listed, about 89% were seen once; the top ten hold over 6.5%. These data belong to a study of blood T cell repertoires in COVID-19. The overall study: Donors in the United States, Italy and Spain gave samples during acute or convalescent COVID-19.

The sequence derives from a man aged 55-75 years with acute or convalescent COVID-19. What was sequenced was peripheral blood.

CDR3 bases: TGTGCCACCAGCGCCGATATAGCGGGGGGACCCACAGATACGCAGTATTTT. Translating gives CATSADIAGGPTDTQYF. The V call is TRBV15, the J call TRBJ2-3; 10 bases align to TRBD2. After removal of 5 bases from V and 2 bases from J, the junction contained 10 bases not matched to a gene. Germline V gene lookup returns CDR1 LNHNV and CDR2 YYDKDF (reference sequence). The CDR3 has 17 amino acids.